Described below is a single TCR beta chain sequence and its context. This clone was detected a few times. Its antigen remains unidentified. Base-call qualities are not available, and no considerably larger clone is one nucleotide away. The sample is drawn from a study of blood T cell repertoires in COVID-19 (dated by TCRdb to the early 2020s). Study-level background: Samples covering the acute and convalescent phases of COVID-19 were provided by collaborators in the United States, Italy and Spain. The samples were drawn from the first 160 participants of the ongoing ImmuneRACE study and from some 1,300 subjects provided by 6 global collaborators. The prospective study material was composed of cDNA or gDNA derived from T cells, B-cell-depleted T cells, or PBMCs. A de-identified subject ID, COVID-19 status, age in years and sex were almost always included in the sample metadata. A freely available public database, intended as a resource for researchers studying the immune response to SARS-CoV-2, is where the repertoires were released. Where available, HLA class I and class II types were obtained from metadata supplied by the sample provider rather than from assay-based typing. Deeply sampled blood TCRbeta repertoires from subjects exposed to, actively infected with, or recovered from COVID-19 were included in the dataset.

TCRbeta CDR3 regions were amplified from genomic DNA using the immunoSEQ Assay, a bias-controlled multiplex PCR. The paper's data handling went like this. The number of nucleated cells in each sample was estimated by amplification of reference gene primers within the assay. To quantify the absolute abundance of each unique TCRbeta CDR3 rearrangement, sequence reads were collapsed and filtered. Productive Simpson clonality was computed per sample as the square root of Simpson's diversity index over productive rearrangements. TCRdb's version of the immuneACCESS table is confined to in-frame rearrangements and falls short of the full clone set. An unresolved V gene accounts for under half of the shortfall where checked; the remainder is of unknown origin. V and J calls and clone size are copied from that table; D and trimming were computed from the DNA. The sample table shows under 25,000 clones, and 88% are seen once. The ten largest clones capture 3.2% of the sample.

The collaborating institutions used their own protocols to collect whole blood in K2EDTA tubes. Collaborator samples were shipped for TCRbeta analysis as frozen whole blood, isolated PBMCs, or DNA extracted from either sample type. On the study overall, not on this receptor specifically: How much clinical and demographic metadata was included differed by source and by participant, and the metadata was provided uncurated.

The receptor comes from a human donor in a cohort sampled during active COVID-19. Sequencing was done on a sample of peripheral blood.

The nucleotides are TGTGCCAGCAGATTCCAGGGAGGTGAAAAACTGTTTTTT. It codes for CASRFQGGEKLFF. Recombination joined TRBV27 with TRBJ1-4; the best D guess is TRBD1, with 5 bases matching. From cysteine to phenylalanine, the CDR3 is 13 amino acids long. Only the CDR3 DNA is retained, 39 bases long and in frame from the first base. The junction carries 12 bases between V and J, which are trimmed by 6 bases and 7 bases respectively. Via the germline V gene (reference sequence), CDR1 is MNHEY and CDR2 SMNVEV.